The rows below give T cell receptor beta chains drawn from one sample of a study of blood T cells in healthy people across ages. TCRdb independently ran MiXCR on the 5' RACE reads; one entry per CDR3 protein. The repertoire includes fewer than 2,000,000 distinct CDR3 sequences, about 39% of them detected once, and roughly 23% sits in the top ten. The sequenced sample consisted of blood. These receptors originate from a human donor in good health. Both conserved end residues are part of each CDR3. D genes are given only for firm matches. The size entry is marked missing in some rows and otherwise reads once, few, many or a size class.

size: few
D: -
J: TRBJ2-3
V: TRBV5-1
CDR3: CASGLQGTNTDTQYF
DNA: TGCGCCAGCGGACTACAGGGGACTAACACAGATACGCAGTATTTT

size: few
D: TRBD1
J: TRBJ2-3
V: TRBV9
CDR3: CASSASGGPDTQYF
DNA: TGTGCCAGCAGCGCCTCAGGGGGACCAGATACGCAGTATTTT

size: few
D: -
J: TRBJ2-1
V: TRBV7-2
CDR3: CASSLPNYNEQFF
DNA: TGTGCCAGCAGCTTACCAAATTACAATGAGCAGTTCTTC

size: -
D: -
J: TRBJ1-5
V: TRBV20-1
CDR3: CSAIRAVSEGPQHF
DNA: TGCAGTGCTATTCGGGCAGTTTCTGAGGGGCCCCAGCATTTT

size: -
D: TRBD2
J: TRBJ2-7
V: TRBV7-2
CDR3: CASSLERLAGAYEQYF
DNA: TGTGCCAGCAGCTTAGAGCGGTTAGCGGGGGCCTACGAGCAGTACTTC

size: -
D: -
J: TRBJ2-3
V: TRBV4-3
CDR3: CASSQDHRVISTDTQYF
DNA: TGCGCCAGCAGCCAAGATCACAGGGTGATTAGCACAGATACGCAGTATTTT

size: few
D: TRBD1
J: TRBJ2-1
V: TRBV15
CDR3: CAARDRVYNEQFF
DNA: TGTGCCGCCCGGGACAGGGTCTACAATGAGCAGTTCTTC

size: -
D: -
J: TRBJ2-7
V: TRBV6-1
CDR3: CASSRDHNYEQYF
DNA: TGTGCCAGCAGTCGGGACCATAACTACGAGCAGTACTTC

size: -
D: -
J: TRBJ1-2
V: TRBV7-9
CDR3: CASSSPMAYGYTF
DNA: TGTGCCAGCAGCTCCCCTATGGCCTATGGCTACACCTTC

size: many
D: TRBD2
J: TRBJ2-3
V: TRBV6-4
CDR3: CASSDGERDTDTQYF
DNA: TGTGCCAGCAGTGATGGCGAGCGGGATACAGATACGCAGTATTTT

size: -
D: TRBD2
J: TRBJ2-5
V: TRBV27
CDR3: CASSLSLAGVTQETQYF
DNA: TGTGCCAGCAGTTTATCACTAGCGGGGGTGACGCAAGAGACCCAGTACTTC

size: few
D: -
J: TRBJ2-7
V: TRBV7-3
CDR3: CASSNGGDEQYF
DNA: TGTGCCAGCAGCAATGGGGGAGACGAGCAGTACTTC

size: few
D: TRBD1
J: TRBJ2-5
V: TRBV3-1
CDR3: CASSQLTGEETQYF
DNA: TGTGCCAGCAGCCAGCTGACAGGGGAAGAGACCCAGTACTTC

size: -
D: TRBD2
J: TRBJ2-3
V: TRBV7-7
CDR3: CASSLGLAANSDTQYF
DNA: TGTGCTAGCAGCTTAGGGCTAGCGGCGAACTCAGATACGCAGTATTTT

size: once
D: -
J: TRBJ1-5
V: TRBV12-3/TRBV12-4
CDR3: CASSTGAASNQPQHF
DNA: TGTGCCAGCAGTACGGGGGCAGCCAGCAATCAGCCCCAGCATTTT

size: many
D: -
J: TRBJ2-1
V: TRBV29-1
CDR3: CSVDPYNEQFF
DNA: TGCAGCGTTGACCCCTACAATGAGCAGTTCTTC

size: once
D: -
J: TRBJ1-4
V: TRBV25-1
CDR3: CASSEFGAATNEKLFF
DNA: TGTGCCAGCAGTGAATTCGGGGCGGCGACTAATGAAAAACTGTTTTTT

size: -
D: -
J: TRBJ2-5
V: TRBV6-1
CDR3: CASTGTGETQYF
DNA: TGTGCCAGCACAGGGACGGGGGAGACCCAGTACTTC

size: -
D: -
J: TRBJ1-5
V: TRBV25-1
CDR3: CASSPRGGFLPQHF
DNA: TGTGCCAGCAGTCCACGAGGGGGTTTCCTGCCCCAGCATTTT

size: few
D: -
J: TRBJ2-5
V: TRBV20-1
CDR3: CSAPKAGTWETQYF
DNA: TGCAGTGCTCCCAAGGCAGGGACCTGGGAGACCCAGTACTTC

size: -
D: -
J: TRBJ2-5
V: TRBV6-2/TRBV6-3
CDR3: CASGRIQETQYF
DNA: TGTGCCAGCGGGCGAATCCAAGAGACCCAGTACTTC

size: few
D: -
J: TRBJ2-3
V: TRBV6-5
CDR3: CASSRRGRDTQYF
DNA: TGTGCCAGCAGTCGCCGAGGACGGGATACGCAGTATTTT

size: few
D: -
J: TRBJ2-7
V: TRBV9
CDR3: CASSVGVSEQYF
DNA: TGTGCCAGCAGCGTAGGGGTGAGCGAGCAGTACTTC

size: -
D: -
J: TRBJ2-3
V: TRBV5-1
CDR3: CASSLGGLPDTQYF
DNA: TGCGCCAGCAGCTTGGGGGGACTCCCAGATACGCAGTATTTT

size: -
D: -
J: TRBJ1-6
V: TRBV9
CDR3: CASSTTGRNNSPLHF
DNA: TGTGCCAGCAGCACGACGGGACGGAATAATTCACCCCTCCACTTT

size: few
D: -
J: TRBJ2-7
V: TRBV29-1
CDR3: CSVFRAGEQYF
DNA: TGCAGCGTTTTTAGAGCGGGCGAGCAGTACTTC

size: -
D: TRBD2
J: TRBJ2-3
V: TRBV7-2
CDR3: CASSFARWSGGEDTQYF
DNA: TGTGCCAGCAGCTTCGCCCGGTGGAGCGGGGGTGAAGATACGCAGTATTTT

size: -
D: -
J: TRBJ1-2
V: TRBV7-2
CDR3: CASSPLDFGGHGYTF
DNA: TGTGCCAGCAGCCCCCTCGATTTCGGGGGGCACGGCTACACCTTC

size: -
D: -
J: TRBJ1-1
V: TRBV29-1
CDR3: CSVEGGQRNTEAFF
DNA: TGCAGCGTTGAAGGTGGGCAGCGGAACACTGAAGCTTTCTTT